A single sample is the source of the 6 T cell receptor beta chains below, sequenced in a study of T cell responses to AZD1222 COVID-19 vaccine. Sequenced by immunoSEQ multiplex PCR; TCRdb stores in-frame clones only, minus some. In the table there are about 150,000 clones, more than 85% of which are singletons. This specimen was peripheral blood, taken on day 0 of AZD1222 vaccination. These receptors were taken from an adult in good health.

The genes are TRBV5-4 and TRBJ2-5, with D unresolved. The CDR3 has 14 amino acids. Trimming cost V 0 bases and J 3 bases, with 9 bases left between them. Germline V gene sequence: CDR1 SGHNT, CDR2 YYREEE (reference sequence). The CDR3 reads CASSLVGTKETQYF. As DNA, the CDR3 is TGTGCCAGCAGCTTGGTTGGAACTAAAGAGACCCAGTACTTC.

The chain recombines TRBV3-1 (or the pseudogene TRBV3-2) with TRBJ1-1, with D uncertain. CDR1 is LGHDT, CDR2 YNNKEL, per germline (reference sequence). The germline V and J ends were trimmed by 5 bases and 4 bases, with 8 bases remaining between them. This CDR3 contains 12 residues. CDR3 residues: CASSAQGTEAFF. CDR3 sequence (DNA): TGTGCCAGCAGCGCACAAGGCACTGAAGCTTTCTTT.

J is TRBJ2-1 and V is TRBV6-4; D is possibly TRBD1 (6 bases). The CDR3 extends over 16 amino acids. Trimming removed 0 bases from V and 6 bases from J, with 15 bases in between. Per the germline V gene, CDR1 is MRHNA and CDR2 is SNTAGT. Here the CDR3 DNA reads TGTGCCAGCAGTGACTCCGTAGGGGGAGCGAGCAATGAGCAGTTCTTC. Encoded protein: CASSDSVGGASNEQFF.

J is TRBJ1-5 and V is TRBV30, with 10 positions matching TRBD1. CDR1 is GTSNPN and CDR2 is SVGIG in the germline V gene (reference sequence). CDR3 length: 17 residues. The CDR3 nucleotides are TGTGCATTCGGCGACCGGGACAGGGGCCTCGTCGGTCAGCCCCAGCATTTT. Its protein product is CAFGDRDRGLVGQPQHF.

A single count supports this clone. The rearrangement uses TRBV9 and TRBJ1-5; D remains unclear. Germline V gene lookup returns CDR1 SGDLS and CDR2 YYNGEE. This CDR3 contains 14 residues. V dropped 0 bases and J dropped 3 bases, with 7 bases sitting between them. The CDR3 nucleotides are TGTGCCAGCAGCGTAGGGCACATCAATCAGCCCCAGCATTTT. It encodes CASSVGHINQPQHF.

The J gene is TRBJ2-2, the V gene TRBV19; 7 positions match TRBD1. CDR3 size: 16 residues. The J segment lost 3 bases and the V segment lost 4 bases, leaving 8 bases of the junction unmatched. Germline V CDR1 and CDR2: LNHDA, SQIVND (reference sequence). CDR3 protein: CASSNLDRSHTGELFF. CDR3 coding DNA: TGTGCCAGTAGTAACCTGGACAGGAGTCACACCGGGGAGCTGTTTTTT.